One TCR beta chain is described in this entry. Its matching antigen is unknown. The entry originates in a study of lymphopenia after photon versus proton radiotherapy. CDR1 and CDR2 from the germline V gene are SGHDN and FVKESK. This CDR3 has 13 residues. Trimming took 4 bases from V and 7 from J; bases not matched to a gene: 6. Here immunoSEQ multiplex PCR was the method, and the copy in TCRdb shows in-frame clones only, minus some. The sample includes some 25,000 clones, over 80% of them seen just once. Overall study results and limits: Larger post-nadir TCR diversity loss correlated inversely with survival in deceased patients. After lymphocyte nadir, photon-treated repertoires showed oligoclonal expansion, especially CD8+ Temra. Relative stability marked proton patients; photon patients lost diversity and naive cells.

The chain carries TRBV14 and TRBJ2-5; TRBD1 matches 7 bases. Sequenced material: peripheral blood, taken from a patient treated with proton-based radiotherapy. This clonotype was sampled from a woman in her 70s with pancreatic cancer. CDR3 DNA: TGTGCCAGCAGCCGGACAGGAAGGGGGACCCAGTACTTC. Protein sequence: CASSRTGRGTQYF.